A selection of T cell receptor beta chains follows, all from one sample in a study of cytomegalovirus exposure and HLA in healthy donors. Profiling relied on immunoSEQ multiplex PCR, and the TCRdb table lists in-frame clones only, not all of them. The sample lists some 140,000 clones, approximately 80% occurring once. The sample taken for sequencing was PBMCs. These receptors came from a man younger than 40 in good health and CMV-seropositive. Both conserved end residues are part of each CDR3. A D gene is named only where the DNA matches it firmly. Expanded clones are given a class, and other clones once, few, many or no size at all.

>TRBD2|TRBJ2-7|TRBV6-6|-
TGTGCCAGCCCTAGCGGGAGACAAGTGTGGGTCTACGAGCAGTACTTC
CASPSGRQVWVYEQYF
>-|TRBJ2-7|TRBV27|-
TGTGCCAGCAGTTTAAGGTCAGGGACATCTCACGAGCAGTACTTC
CASSLRSGTSHEQYF
>TRBD2|TRBJ2-3|TRBV4-2|-
TGTGCCAGCAGCCAAGATTGGGCTAGCGGGAGGGAGGGTACGCAGTATTTT
CASSQDWASGREGTQYF
>TRBD1|TRBJ2-1|TRBV27|-
TGTGCCAGCATCAACGCCGTTCAGAGGGGGCGAGGATTTAGGGGTGAGCAGTTCTTC
CASINAVQRGRGFRGEQFF
>TRBD1|TRBJ2-7|TRBV28|once
TGTGCCAACCCGGGACAGGTCAAGTACGAGCAGTACTTC
CANPGQVKYEQYF
>-|TRBJ1-1|TRBV2|-
TGTGCCAGCAGTCTCCAGGGATTAAAGGTCACTGAAGCTTTCTTT
CASSLQGLKVTEAFF
>TRBD1|TRBJ2-1|TRBV18|-
TGTGCCAGCTCATCGGGAAGGCAGGGGGCAGGGGAGCAGTTCTTC
CASSSGRQGAGEQFF
>TRBD1|TRBJ2-7|TRBV27|-
TGTGCCAGCAGTTCGACAGGGGAGCGGGACGAGCAGTACTTC
CASSSTGERDEQYF
>TRBD1|TRBJ1-1|TRBV19|few
TGTGCCACCCGAACAGGGGCAGGGGGCGTTGAAGCTTTCTTT
CATRTGAGGVEAFF
>TRBD1|TRBJ2-2|TRBV2|-
TGTGCCAGCAGCTCCGGGACAGGTTACACCGGGGAGCTGTTTTTT
CASSSGTGYTGELFF
>-|TRBJ2-1|TRBV19|few
TGTGCCAGTTCGGAGCGGACCCAATACGTCAATGAGCAGTTCTTC
CASSERTQYVNEQFF
>TRBD1|TRBJ1-1|TRBV9|-
TGTGCCAGCAGCGTAGCTGGTGACAGGGGCACTGAAGCTTTCTTT
CASSVAGDRGTEAFF
>-|TRBJ2-1|TRBV15|-
TGTGCCACCAGCAGACGAGCTTATGGTACAGGAGGGAATGAGCAGTTCTTC
CATSRRAYGTGGNEQFF
>-|TRBJ2-5|TRBV19|-
TGTGCCAGTGCAGAAGACCAAGAGACCCAGTACTTC
CASAEDQETQYF
>TRBD1|TRBJ1-1|TRBV5-6|few
TGTGCCAGCAGCCCTAGGACAGGGCGGCCTGGGACTGAAGCTTTCTTT
CASSPRTGRPGTEAFF
>TRBD1|TRBJ1-3|TRBV30|-
TGTGCCTGGAGCCCCGGGACAGGGGGAAACACCATATATTTT
CAWSPGTGGNTIYF